The 9 T cell receptor beta chains in this list originate from one sample, sequenced in a study of shared clonotypes between healthy human individuals. Some clones are missing from TCRdb's copy, which holds only in-frame ones; the method was immunoSEQ multiplex PCR. The table records 450,000 to 500,000 clones, over 65% of them present only once. The sample comprised PBMCs. Receptors were obtained from a woman aged 40 to 49 in good health. Some clones in this sample may be carry-over from other donors' samples.

This CDR3 reads CAIRPSGVTDTQYF. In DNA form, the CDR3 reads TGTGCCATCAGACCCAGCGGGGTCACAGATACGCAGTATTTT. The chain links TRBV10-3 to TRBJ2-3, with 7 bases fitting TRBD2. This CDR3 comprises 14 residues. Germline V gene data show CDR1 as ENHRY and CDR2 as SYGVKD. With 6 bases clipped from V and 2 bases from J, the junction kept 5 bases outside the gene matches.

This clone was seen more than once but under ten times. The rearrangement links TRBV20-1 to TRBJ2-1; the match to TRBD1 covers 11 bases. The CDR3 has 11 amino acids. Germline CDR1 and CDR2: DFQATT and SNEGSKA (reference sequence). J gave up 14 bases and V 4 bases, and 4 bases lay outside the gene matches. CDR3 DNA: TGCAGTGCTATGCCGGGACAGGGGGAGTTCTTC. Residues: CSAMPGQGEFF.

About this clone itself: The CDR3 carries no conserved terminal phenylalanine or tryptophan, so it likely arises from a read error. The limits of the CDR3 on the DNA are not certain, so only TCRdb's listed CDR3 is given. The chain links TRBV7-2 to TRBJ1-3. Germline CDR1 is SGHTA and CDR2 is FQGNSA. The CDR3 length equals 14 residues, ends included. The CDR3 sequence is CASSPSLVGNTIYS.

The rearrangement uses TRBV15 and TRBJ1-2; D ambiguous. The CDR3 length is 15 residues. Trimming took off 0 bases at V and 6 bases at J, with 14 bases between the two ends. Germline lookup yields CDR1 LNHNV and CDR2 YYDKDF (reference sequence). The CDR3 reads CATSRDLVTLDGYTF. As DNA, the CDR3 is TGTGCCACCAGCAGAGATCTAGTGACTTTGGATGGCTACACCTTC.

The chain uses TRBV6-1 and TRBJ2-3; 9 bases are shared with TRBD2. The germline gives CDR1 MNHNS, CDR2 SASEGT. J lost 14 bases, V lost 6 bases, and 6 bases had no gene match. The CDR3 spans 11 residues. CDR3 region: CASRWTSELYF. CDR3 DNA: TGTGCCAGCAGATGGACTAGCGAGCTGTATTTT.

This sequence joins TRBV5-1 and TRBJ2-1, with TRBD2 as a possible D gene (9 bases). In germline, CDR1 is SGHRS, CDR2 YFSETQ. This CDR3 is 16 amino acids long. The V end lost 7 bases, the J end lost 9 bases, and 26 bases lay between the germline ends. This CDR3 reads CASRDRISSGSGEQFF. DNA of the CDR3: TGCGCCAGCCGGGACAGGATTAGTAGCGGGAGCGGTGAGCAGTTCTTC.

The rearrangement links TRBV7-2 to TRBJ2-1; 7 bases are a match to TRBD2. Germline V gene data show CDR1 as SGHTA and CDR2 as FQGNSA. The length of the CDR3 is 18 residues. V lost 0 bases to trimming and J lost 10 bases; unmatched junction nucleotides: 18. CDR3 bases: TGTGCCAGCAGCTTAGCCCCCCTATCTAGCGGCGCCCCGAGGGAGCAGTTCTTC. As protein: CASSLAPLSSGAPREQFF.

The rearrangement uses TRBV14 and TRBJ2-7; TRBD2 agrees at 11 bases. The CDR3 is 15 residues long. CDR1 is SGHDN and CDR2 is FVKESK in the germline V gene. V shed 4 bases and J 3 bases; nucleotides not matched to a gene: 5. DNA for the CDR3: TGTGCCAGCAGCCGGGCGGGGACTAGCGGCTACGAGCAGTACTTC. Its protein is CASSRAGTSGYEQYF.

Comments on this clone: This may arise from a read error, as a much more abundant clone is one base away. The chain recombines TRBV30 with TRBJ1-1; D unresolved. The V gene's germline CDR1 is GTSNPN and CDR2 SVGIG (reference sequence). This CDR3 is 14 amino acids long. This CDR3 reads CAWSLGRLNTGAFF. DNA for the CDR3: TGTGCCTGGAGTCTTGGACGGTTGAACACTGGAGCTTTCTTT.